This TCR beta chain was recorded in a study of blood T cell repertoires in COVID-19. Between the trimmed V and J ends, which lost 3 bases and 3 bases, there was a span of 15 bases. The CDR3 totals 14 residues. Per the germline V gene, CDR1 is DFQATT and CDR2 is SNEGSKA (reference sequence). How the authors handled the data: Reference gene primers were amplified, and this amplification served to estimate nucleated cell counts. Sequencing used immunoSEQ multiplex PCR; TCRdb keeps in-frame clones, though not all of them. The V and J calls and the clone size are those of that table, but D and trimming were determined from the DNA. The repertoire holds about 290,000 clones, with just under 85% as singletons.

The sequence derives from a woman aged 45-65 years with active or convalescent COVID-19. V usage is TRBV20-1 and J usage is TRBJ2-7; maybe TRBD2 (6 bases). Sequencing was carried out using peripheral blood. The CDR3 protein is CSASKSAGSYEQYF. The DNA for the CDR3 is TGCAGTGCTAGTAAGTCGGCGGGGAGCTACGAGCAGTACTTC.